These T cell receptor beta chains were read from a single sample in a study of beta chain features in type 1 diabetes. The assay was immunoSEQ multiplex PCR, and TCRdb's table has in-frame clones only and misses some. The data hold 250,000 to 300,000 clones, with approximately 15% observed a single time. The specimen was naive CD4+ T cells from blood. The origin of the receptors is a young man with type 1 diabetes. CDR3s include the opening cysteine and the closing phenylalanine or tryptophan. A D gene is named only where the DNA matches it firmly. Size is omitted from some rows. Given values are once, few, many or a class for expanded clones.

CDR3 DNA | CDR3 protein | clone size | J gene | D gene | V gene
TGTGCCAGTAGTATGGTCGGGACTAGCGCCTACGAGCAGTACTTC | CASSMVGTSAYEQYF | few | TRBJ2-7 | TRBD2 | TRBV19
TGTGCCAGCAGTTCCCCGGGGGACGGCGAGCAGTACTTC | CASSSPGDGEQYF | . | TRBJ2-7 | . | TRBV28
TGTGCCACGGAGACAGCAATGAACACTGAAGCTTTCTTT | CATETAMNTEAFF | . | TRBJ1-1 | . | TRBV28
TGTGCCAGCAGGGCTGAGGCGAACACCGGGGAGCTGTTTTTT | CASRAEANTGELFF | few | TRBJ2-2 | . | TRBV2
TGCAGCGTCGTACAGGGAAACTATGGCTACACCTTC | CSVVQGNYGYTF | few | TRBJ1-2 | . | TRBV29-1
TGTGCCAGCAGGGGGGCAGGGTATGGCTACACCTTC | CASRGAGYGYTF | . | TRBJ1-2 | . | TRBV28
TGTGCCAGCAGCCTATACAGGGAGTGGGTGTTTTTT | CASSLYREWVFF | . | TRBJ1-4 | . | TRBV6-6
TGTGCCAGCAGTTCCCACAGGGACGCTGAAGCTTTCTTT | CASSSHRDAEAFF | . | TRBJ1-1 | . | TRBV28
TGTGCCAGCAGTGAGGGAGACTGGTATGAGCAGTTCTTC | CASSEGDWYEQFF | few | TRBJ2-1 | . | TRBV6-4
TGTGCCAGCAGTTCTTTGGTAGTAAACACTGAAGCTTTCTTT | CASSSLVVNTEAFF | once | TRBJ1-1 | . | TRBV6-5
TGCGCCAGCAGCCTCGTTGAGGATACGCAGTATTTT | CASSLVEDTQYF | few | TRBJ2-3 | . | TRBV5-1
TGTGCCACCAGCAGAGGCGGGGATACCTACGAGCAGTACTTC | CATSRGGDTYEQYF | . | TRBJ2-7 | . | TRBV15
TGCGCCAGCAGCTCCGGACTAGCGGGAGGACTAGATACGCAGTATTTT | CASSSGLAGGLDTQYF | few | TRBJ2-3 | TRBD2 | TRBV5-1
TGTGCCAGTAGTATGGGGCCGGGACAGGTCTACAATGAGCAGTTCTTC | CASSMGPGQVYNEQFF | . | TRBJ2-1 | TRBD1 | TRBV19
TGTGCCAGCAGCTTAGAGGAGGGCTCTGGGGCCAACGTCCTGACTTTC | CASSLEEGSGANVLTF | . | TRBJ2-6 | . | TRBV13
TGCGCCAGCAGCCAAGATGTATCTAGCGGTACCTCCTACAATGAGCAGTTCTTC | CASSQDVSSGTSYNEQFF | few | TRBJ2-1 | TRBD2 | TRBV4-1
TGTGCCTGGAGTGCAGGGACAGGGACGGGATCCGAGCAATACTTC | CAWSAGTGTGSEQYF | once | TRBJ2-7 | TRBD1 | TRBV30
TGTGCCAGCAGCTTAGGCCTAGGGGGAAACACTGAAGCTTTCTTT | CASSLGLGGNTEAFF | few | TRBJ1-1 | . | TRBV13
TGTGCCAGCAGTTTGACTAGCGGGGTTTACGAGCAGTACTTC | CASSLTSGVYEQYF | . | TRBJ2-7 | TRBD2 | TRBV28
TGTGCCTGGAGTGAATCTGGCTCGTTCGGGGGGGCCAACGTCCTGACTTTC | CAWSESGSFGGANVLTF | . | TRBJ2-6 | . | TRBV30
TGTGCCTGGACCTATTTCGCGAACACTGAAGCTTTCTTT | CAWTYFANTEAFF | . | TRBJ1-1 | . | TRBV30
TGTGCCAGCAGCCAAGTTATTCCTAGTCTCACCGGGGAGCTGTTTTTT | CASSQVIPSLTGELFF | few | TRBJ2-2 | . | TRBV14
TGTGCCAGCAGTTCTCTGCAGGCCCCCACTGAAGCTTTCTTT | CASSSLQAPTEAFF | . | TRBJ1-1 | . | TRBV7-9
TGCGCCAGCAGCTTGGATCCGGGGGTCGACTATGGCTACACCTTC | CASSLDPGVDYGYTF | few | TRBJ1-2 | . | TRBV5-1
TGTGCCAGCAGCGGAAACGCCTCTCCGGGGGCCCAGTACTTC | CASSGNASPGAQYF | . | TRBJ2-5 | . | TRBV9
TGTGCCAGCAGTCGGACTAGCGGGATCGAGACCCAGTACTTC | CASSRTSGIETQYF | . | TRBJ2-5 | TRBD2 | TRBV28
TGTGCCAGCAGCTCCTCACCAGGGCAGGAGACCCAGTACTTC | CASSSSPGQETQYF | . | TRBJ2-5 | . | TRBV5-8
TGTGCCAGCAGCTCCGGTATTAGCGGTCCTTACGAGCAGTACTTC | CASSSGISGPYEQYF | . | TRBJ2-7 | . | TRBV5-4
TGTGCCAGCGGCAAAAGGACTGGTCGAGAGACCCAGTACTTC | CASGKRTGRETQYF | . | TRBJ2-5 | . | TRBV7-8
TGTGCCAGTAGCAGTACAGGTGGTGGCTACACCTTC | CASSSTGGGYTF | . | TRBJ1-2 | . | TRBV19
TGCGCCAGCAATGACTACTCTGGAAACACCATATATTTT | CASNDYSGNTIYF | . | TRBJ1-3 | . | TRBV5-1
TGCAGTGCTGCCACGAGCGGGAAGCAGTACTTC | CSAATSGKQYF | . | TRBJ2-4 | TRBD2 | TRBV20-1
TGTGCCAGCAGCTTGGATCGGGAGGGCTACAATGAGCAGTTCTTC | CASSLDREGYNEQFF | few | TRBJ2-1 | TRBD2 | TRBV5-4
TGTGCCAGCAGTCGACAGGTCTATAATGAAAAACTGTTTTTT | CASSRQVYNEKLFF | . | TRBJ1-4 | . | TRBV6-5
TGTGCCAGCAGCGCCGCAACTAATGAAAAACTGTTTTTT | CASSAATNEKLFF | . | TRBJ1-4 | . | TRBV9
TGTGCCAGCAGCACAGGGGGCCCTGGCTACACCTTC | CASSTGGPGYTF | . | TRBJ1-2 | TRBD1 | TRBV28
TGTGCCAGCACTTTAGGTGGACTAGCGGGGAATAATGAGCAGTTCTTC | CASTLGGLAGNNEQFF | . | TRBJ2-1 | TRBD2 | TRBV7-9
TGTGCCAGCAGTTACAGTGAGGGCCTCTACGAGCAGTACTTC | CASSYSEGLYEQYF | few | TRBJ2-7 | . | TRBV6-5
TGTGCCAGTAGCGACCTCCTGGGACAGCGTTTT | CASSDLLGQRF | few | TRBJ1-4 | TRBD1 | TRBV19
TGTGCCAGCAGCTTAGGCGGGAGGGATGAGCAGTTCTTC | CASSLGGRDEQFF | few | TRBJ2-1 | TRBD2 | TRBV11-1
TGTGCCAGCAGCGTAGATCTAGGCTACGAGCAGTACTTC | CASSVDLGYEQYF | few | TRBJ2-7 | . | TRBV9